What follows are 23 T cell receptor beta chains derived from one specimen sequenced in a study of blood T cells in healthy people across ages. It was with a sample-barcoded 5' primer and a J-beta primer mix that a second PCR of roughly 6 to 12 cycles was run. TCRdb itself ran the 5' RACE reads through MiXCR, one entry per CDR3 protein. This sample has 1 million or so distinct CDR3 sequences; under 55% occur once, and the top ten carry 15% to 20%. Sequenced material: blood. The source is a woman aged 60 to 75 in good health.

This clonotype was seen a few times. This chain joins TRBV7-9 and TRBJ2-5, with D uncertain. CDR3 size: 16 residues. V was pared by 7 bases and J by 7 bases, with 25 bases between. The germline V gene has CDR1 SEHNR and CDR2 FQNEAQ (reference sequence). The CDR3 loop is CASTVESLRNLPTQYF. The DNA of the CDR3 is TGTGCCAGCACAGTGGAGTCCCTGAGGAACCTCCCGACCCAGTACTTC. The complete variable domain, with remaining parts taken from reference TRBV7-9 and TRBJ2-5, reads DTGVSQNPRHKITKRGQNVTFRCDPISEHNRLYWYRQTLGQGPEFLTYFQNEAQLEKSRLLSDRFSAERPKGSFSTLEIQRTEQGDSAMYLCASTVESLRNLPTQYFGPGTRLLVL.

This clonotype occurred a few times. The J gene is TRBJ1-1, the V gene TRBV12-3 or TRBV12-4, with unresolved D. Between the trimmed V and J ends, which lost 4 bases and 4 bases, there was a span of 10 bases. CDR3 size: 13 residues. In nucleotides, the CDR3 is TGTGCCAGCAGTTCGCTACACCGCACTGAAGCTTTCTTT. Translated, it gives CASSSLHRTEAFF.

A single count supports this clonotype. A much larger clone differs by one base, so this may be a read error. The chain recombines TRBV7-2 with TRBJ2-1; TRBD2 might be the D (5 bases). Trimming removed 0 bases from V and 9 bases from J, with 12 bases in between. The CDR3 consists of 14 residues. Germline lookup yields CDR1 SGHTA and CDR2 FQGNSA. This CDR3 reads CASSLAGVGSEQFF. The DNA of the CDR3 is TGTGCCAGCAGCTTAGCGGGAGTAGGCAGTGAGCAGTTCTTC. Full variable domain (outside the CDR3, taken from reference TRBV7-2 and TRBJ2-1): GAGVSQSPSNKVTEKGKDVELRCDPISGHTALYWYRQSLGQGLEFLIYFQGNSAPDKSGLPSDRFSAERTGGSVSTLTIQRTQQEDSAVYLCASSLAGVGSEQFFGPGTRLTVL.

This clonotype was seen more than once but under ten times. The rearrangement links TRBV18 to TRBJ2-5, with D maybe TRBD1 (6 bases). Germline assignment: CDR1 KGHSH and CDR2 LQKENI. Trimming pared 2 bases from V and 2 bases from J, leaving 9 bases between. This CDR3 region has 14 residues. The CDR3 loop reads CASSPKTGQETQYF. CDR3 coding DNA: TGTGCCAGCTCACCAAAGACAGGACAAGAGACCCAGTACTTC. The full variable domain, its missing parts supplied by reference TRBV18 and TRBJ2-5, is NAGVMQNPRHLVRRRGQEARLRCSPMKGHSHVYWYRQLPEEGLKFMVYLQKENIIDESGMPKERFSAEFPKEGPSILRIQQVVRGDSAAYFCASSPKTGQETQYFGPGTRLLVL.

The chain is built from TRBV27 and TRBJ2-4; D is ambiguous. The assigned J gene may be wrong: the sequence end matches TRBJ2-7 better. There are 15 residues in the CDR3. Germline V gene sequence: CDR1 MNHEY, CDR2 SMNVEV (reference sequence). Here the CDR3 reads CASSPLAAPYDEQYF. The CDR3 coding sequence is TGTGCCAGCAGTCCCTTGGCCGCCCCCTACGACGAGCAGTACTTC.

This clonotype turned up a few times. V gene TRBV5-1 combines with J gene TRBJ2-7; 12 bases fit TRBD1. Germline-derived CDR1 and CDR2 are SGHRS and YFSETQ. With V trimmed by 8 bases and J by 5 bases, 8 bases remained unmatched. This CDR3 spans 14 amino acids. The CDR3 region has the DNA TGCGCCAGTGACTGGGGACAGGGGGCCAACGAGCAGTACTTC. Its translation: CASDWGQGANEQYF.

This clonotype has just a few counts. V gene TRBV11-2 combines with J gene TRBJ1-2, with D uncertain. Per germline, CDR1 SGHAT and CDR2 FQNNGV. V shed 1 base and J shed 5 bases, with 11 bases lying between them. This CDR3 has 14 amino acids. CDR3 in amino acids: CASSLGEATYGYTF. The CDR3 DNA follows: TGTGCCAGCAGCTTAGGGGAGGCTACATATGGCTACACCTTC.

This clonotype was recorded a few times. CDR3 residues: CASSPSGGRRAEQYF. The DNA of the CDR3 is TGTGCCAGCAGCCCCTCGGGCGGGAGAAGGGCCGAGCAGTACTTC. This chain joins TRBV12-3 or TRBV12-4 and TRBJ2-7; 7 nucleotides align to TRBD2. There are 15 residues in the CDR3. J was trimmed by 6 bases and V by 6 bases; bases with no gene match: 14.

This clonotype was observed a few times. This chain connects TRBV6-6 to TRBJ2-1; 9 bases are a match to TRBD2. Looked up from germline, CDR1 is MNHNY and CDR2 is SVGAGI (reference sequence). The CDR3 sequence is 12 residues long. V gave up 10 bases and J gave up 7 bases; unmatched junction bases: 5. CDR3 loop: CATRSGRNEQFF. Here the CDR3 DNA reads TGTGCCACCAGAAGCGGGAGGAATGAGCAGTTCTTC.

The chain uses TRBV27 and TRBJ2-1; TRBD1 matches at 8 bases. The CDR3 runs to 15 residues. Germline values: CDR1 MNHEY, CDR2 SMNVEV (reference sequence). V shed 5 bases, J shed 8 bases, and the junction held 11 bases outside the gene matches. The CDR3 nucleotides are TGTGCCAGCAGTCCGAGGACAGGGTATGGCCATGAGCAGTTCTTC. This sequence encodes CASSPRTGYGHEQFF.

This clonotype came up a few times. The chain joins TRBV20-1 to TRBJ2-7, with D uncertain. This CDR3 comprises 12 residues. The V and J ends lost 3 bases and 7 bases respectively, with 13 bases between them. Germline values: CDR1 DFQATT, CDR2 SNEGSKA (reference sequence). CDR3 sequence reads: CSASESLGEQYF. For the CDR3, the DNA is TGCAGTGCTAGTGAGTCACTGGGGGAGCAGTACTTC.

The genes are TRBV11-2 and TRBJ1-4; perhaps TRBD1 as D (5 bases). With 4 bases removed from V and 8 bases from J, the gap between germline ends came to 20 bases. CDR3 size: 16 residues. Germline-derived CDR1 and CDR2 are SGHAT and FQNNGV. CDR3 in amino acids: CASSSGISGGREKLFF. The CDR3 nucleotides read TGTGCCAGCAGCTCCGGGATCTCGGGGGGTAGGGAAAAACTGTTTTTT.

The genes are TRBV20-1 and TRBJ2-1; D might be TRBD2 (6 bases). The CDR3 extends over 14 amino acids. V shed 1 base and J shed 6 bases, with 13 bases lying between them. The V gene's germline CDR1 is DFQATT and CDR2 SNEGSKA (reference sequence). The CDR3, as DNA: TGCAGTGCTAGAGTCCCCAGGCGGGGCAATGAGCAGTTCTTC. This encodes CSARVPRRGNEQFF.

This chain uses TRBV28 with TRBJ1-4, with D perhaps TRBD1 (5 bases). V gave up 5 bases and J gave up 4 bases, with 14 bases separating them. Germline assignment: CDR1 MDHEN and CDR2 SYDVKM. The CDR3 runs 15 residues. In DNA form, the CDR3 reads TGTGCCAGCAGTAAAGGGGTAACTCATAATGAAAAACTGTTTTTT. Protein product: CASSKGVTHNEKLFF. Using reference TRBV28 and TRBJ1-4 for the parts outside the CDR3, the full variable domain is DVKVTQSSRYLVKRTGEKVFLECVQDMDHENMFWYRQDPGLGLRLIYFSYDVKMKEKGDIPEGYSVSREKKERFSLILESASTNQTSMYLCASSKGVTHNEKLFFGSGTQLSVL.

The chain combines TRBV28 with TRBJ2-5; D unclear. The CDR3 consists of 13 residues. Germline V gives CDR1 MDHEN, CDR2 SYDVKM. V gave up 6 bases and J gave up 4 bases, with 12 bases separating them. The CDR3 sequence: CASRDPWGETQYF. In nucleotides, the CDR3 is TGTGCCAGCAGGGACCCTTGGGGAGAGACCCAGTACTTC.

The V gene is TRBV6-1, the J gene TRBJ2-7, with D unclear. V was trimmed by 10 bases and J by 2 bases, leaving 15 bases between them. The germline gives CDR1 MNHNS, CDR2 SASEGT. The CDR3 runs to 13 residues. The CDR3 coding sequence is TGTGCCATCTTGGTAGACTCGCCCTACGAGCAGTACTTC. The encoded protein is CAILVDSPYEQYF.

This clonotype was recorded at least ten times. The J gene is TRBJ2-7, the V gene TRBV3-1, with 9 bases fitting TRBD2. V dropped 6 bases and J dropped 3; count of bases not matched to a gene: 3. CDR1 is LGHDT, CDR2 YNNKEL, per germline (reference sequence). The CDR3 has 13 amino acids. CDR3 nucleotide sequence: TGTGCCAGCAGTCGCGGGAGGGGCTACGAGCAGTACTTC. Its translation: CASSRGRGYEQYF.

The chain is built from TRBV27 and TRBJ2-2, with D perhaps matching TRBD2 (5 bases). Trimming took 7 bases from V and 2 from J, leaving 11 bases between them. Germline V gene sequence: CDR1 MNHEY, CDR2 SMNVEV (reference sequence). This CDR3 is 14 amino acids long. The CDR3 here is CASMDRLNTGELFF. The DNA of the CDR3 is TGTGCCAGCATGGACCGACTAAACACCGGGGAGCTGTTTTTT.

This chain joins TRBV5-1 and TRBJ2-3; D is perhaps TRBD2 (6 bases). The germline V gene encodes CDR1 SGHRS and CDR2 YFSETQ. Trimming pared 4 bases from V and 1 base from J, leaving 16 bases between. The CDR3 contains 16 residues. CDR3 nucleotides: TGCGCCAGCAGCCCCGGATCCCCGGGGGGCACAGATACGCAGTATTTT. Protein product: CASSPGSPGGTDTQYF.

J is TRBJ2-7 and V is TRBV10-1; D not resolved. In germline, CDR1 is WNHNN, CDR2 SYGVQD (reference sequence). This CDR3 contains 16 residues. Trimming removed 0 bases from V and 0 bases from J, with 12 bases in between. This chain's CDR3 is CASSESYRADSYEQYF. The CDR3 DNA follows: TGCGCCAGCAGTGAGTCGTACCGGGCGGACTCCTACGAGCAGTACTTC.

A remark on this clonotype: Relative to the germline gene, one junction end is altered; a read error may explain this. The J gene is TRBJ2-3, the V gene TRBV5-1, with 9 positions matching TRBD1. Per the germline V gene, CDR1 is SGHRS and CDR2 is YFSETQ. CDR3 length equals 14 residues. The CDR3 bases are TGCGCCAGCAGCCTGCGGACAGGGGAAGATACGCGGTATTTT. Residues: CASSLRTGEDTRYF.

This clonotype occurred a few times. The V call is TRBV5-6, the J call TRBJ1-6; TRBD1 might be the D (6 bases). The length of the CDR3 is 14 residues. Germline V gene data show CDR1 as SGHDT and CDR2 as YYEEEE. With 3 bases removed from V and 7 bases from J, the gap between germline ends came to 11 bases. The CDR3 DNA sequence: TGTGCCAGCAGCTGGACAGCTCAGAATTCACCCCTCCACTTT. The encoded protein is CASSWTAQNSPLHF.

V is TRBV29-1 and J is TRBJ2-3; no clear D gene. The V and J ends lost 7 bases and 6 bases respectively, with 14 bases between them. The CDR3 has 12 amino acids. Germline loops: CDR1 SQVTM, CDR2 ANQGSEA. CDR3 sequence reads: CSAGLNFDTQYF. CDR3 nucleotides: TGCAGCGCAGGATTGAATTTCGATACGCAGTATTTT.